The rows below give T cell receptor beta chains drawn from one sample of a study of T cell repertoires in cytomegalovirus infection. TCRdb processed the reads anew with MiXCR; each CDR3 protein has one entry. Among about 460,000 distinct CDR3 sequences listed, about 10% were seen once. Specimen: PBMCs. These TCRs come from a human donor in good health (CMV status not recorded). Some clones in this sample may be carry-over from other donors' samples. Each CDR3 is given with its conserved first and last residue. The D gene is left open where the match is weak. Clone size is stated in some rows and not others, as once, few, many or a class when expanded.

CASSGDRGAGGSPHGNTIYF	TGTGCCAGCAGCGGAGACAGGGGGGCAGGGGGCTCTCCTCACGGAAACACCATATATTTT	TRBD1	TRBJ1-3	TRBV14	NA
CASSLWDSPNTEAFF	TGTGCCAGCAGCTTGTGGGACAGCCCAAACACTGAAGCTTTCTTT	TRBD1	TRBJ1-1	TRBV7-9	few
CATSRGGGDTQYF	TGTGCCACCAGCAGAGGAGGCGGAGATACGCAGTATTTT	NA	TRBJ2-3	TRBV15	many
CASSGASGYTDTQYF	TGTGCCAGCAGTGGGGCTAGCGGGTACACAGATACGCAGTATTTT	TRBD2	TRBJ2-3	TRBV2	many
CSAPSTAYSGNTIYF	TGCAGTGCCCCAAGTACGGCTTACTCTGGAAACACCATATATTTT	NA	TRBJ1-3	TRBV20-1	NA
CASSPSGAGTELLLGYGYTF	TGTGCCAGCAGCCCAAGTGGTGCCGGGACGGAGCTGCTTCTTGGGTATGGCTACACCTTC	NA	TRBJ1-2	TRBV3-1	NA
CASSPTPGFHFF	TGTGCCAGCAGTCCCACCCCGGGTTTCCATTTCTTT	NA	TRBJ1-1	TRBV28	many
CASGQEGLLATYNSPLHF	TGTGCTAGTGGCCAGGAGGGGCTATTGGCGACCTATAATTCACCCCTCCACTTT	NA	TRBJ1-6	TRBV12-5	many
CASWHRNRQETQYF	TGTGCCAGCTGGCACCGCAACAGGCAAGAGACCCAGTACTTC	NA	TRBJ2-5	TRBV5-6	NA
CSVETVSGETQYF	TGCAGCGTTGAAACGGTTTCCGGCGAGACCCAGTACTTC	NA	TRBJ2-5	TRBV29-1	many
CSAVGDLGQPQHF	TGCAGTGCCGTCGGGGACCTTGGGCAGCCCCAGCATTTT	NA	TRBJ1-5	TRBV20-1	few
CASSAGQGAYNEQFF	TGTGCCAGCAGCGCGGGACAGGGTGCCTACAATGAGCAGTTCTTC	TRBD1	TRBJ2-1	TRBV7-3	many
CASSLEGAYGYTF	TGTGCCAGCAGCTTGGAAGGGGCCTATGGCTACACCTTC	NA	TRBJ1-2	TRBV7-2	many
CASSAGLAGRYEQYF	TGTGCCAGCAGCGCGGGACTAGCGGGAAGGTACGAGCAGTACTTC	TRBD2	TRBJ2-7	TRBV7-6	many
CAISERSAGVGNEQFF	TGTGCCATCAGTGAGCGGTCAGCGGGAGTGGGCAATGAGCAGTTCTTC	TRBD2	TRBJ2-1	TRBV10-3	many
CASSWRQSSYEQYF	TGCGCCAGCAGCTGGAGACAGAGCTCCTACGAGCAGTACTTC	NA	TRBJ2-7	TRBV5-1	few
CASSLWDPLYTGELFF	TGTGCCAGCAGCTTATGGGACCCCTTATACACCGGGGAGCTGTTTTTT	NA	TRBJ2-2	TRBV7-6	many
CATSDWAEETQYF	TGTGCCACCAGTGATTGGGCAGAAGAGACCCAGTACTTC	NA	TRBJ2-5	TRBV24-1	NA
CASGIGYGYTF	TGTGCCAGCGGGATTGGCTATGGCTACACCTTC	NA	TRBJ1-2	TRBV2	few
CASLYGGGAPDTQYF	TGTGCCAGCCTCTATGGCGGGGGGGCCCCAGATACGCAGTATTTT	TRBD2	TRBJ2-3	TRBV7-2	many
CASILGLEYTEAFF	TGTGCCAGCATCTTAGGTCTCGAGTACACTGAAGCTTTCTTT	NA	TRBJ1-1	TRBV2	few
CASSEGLDSETQYF	TGTGCCAGCAGTGAGGGACTAGATTCGGAGACCCAGTACTTC	TRBD2	TRBJ2-5	TRBV6-1	many
CAISESSRGNQPQHF	TGTGCCATCAGTGAGTCGTCGCGGGGCAATCAGCCCCAGCATTTT	NA	TRBJ1-5	TRBV10-3	many
CSAADRSLRTQYF	TGCAGTGCTGCAGACAGGAGCCTCCGGACCCAGTACTTC	NA	TRBJ2-5	TRBV20-1	NA
CASSSNRIETQYF	TGTGCCAGCAGCTCCAACAGGATAGAGACCCAGTACTTC	NA	TRBJ2-5	TRBV7-9	NA
CASSLAEASGRVQETQYF	TGTGCCAGCAGCTTGGCCGAGGCTAGCGGGAGGGTCCAAGAGACCCAGTACTTC	TRBD2	TRBJ2-5	TRBV5-4	NA
CASSLKVQETQYF	TGTGCCAGCAGCTTAAAGGTCCAAGAGACCCAGTACTTC	NA	TRBJ2-5	TRBV7-3	many
CATKPRQTDTQYF	TGTGCCACAAAGCCCAGACAAACAGATACGCAGTATTTT	NA	TRBJ2-3	TRBV15	NA
CASSLVRGDEQYF	TGTGCCAGCAGCTTAGTCCGGGGAGACGAGCAGTACTTC	NA	TRBJ2-7	TRBV7-3	many
CASSLLWDSGGELFF	TGTGCCAGTAGTCTCCTCTGGGACAGTGGCGGGGAGCTGTTTTTT	TRBD1	TRBJ2-2	TRBV19	many
CASSLLAGARTGELFF	TGTGCCAGCAGCTTATTAGCGGGGGCGAGGACCGGGGAGCTGTTTTTT	TRBD2	TRBJ2-2	TRBV13	many
CASSRTGQEYGYTF	TGTGCCAGCAGTCGGACAGGGCAGGAATATGGCTACACCTTC	TRBD1	TRBJ1-2	TRBV6-1	many
CSARGPGSEAFF	TGCAGTGCTAGAGGACCCGGAAGCGAAGCTTTCTTT	NA	TRBJ1-1	TRBV20-1	NA
CASSVEAGGEETQYF	TGTGCCAGCAGTGTGGAAGCGGGAGGCGAAGAGACCCAGTACTTC	TRBD2	TRBJ2-5	TRBV2	many
CASSPGPASGRAGDTQYF	TGTGCCAGCAGCCCGGGCCCCGCTAGCGGGAGGGCTGGAGATACGCAGTATTTT	TRBD2	TRBJ2-3	TRBV7-3	few
CSAGGQAQPQHF	TGCAGTGCGGGGGGACAGGCTCAGCCCCAGCATTTT	TRBD1	TRBJ1-5	TRBV20-1	few
CSVPGGGQGEVAFF	TGCAGCGTTCCCGGAGGGGGACAGGGGGAGGTAGCTTTCTTT	TRBD1	TRBJ1-1	TRBV29-1	NA
CAISEKEIQNTEAFF	TGTGCCATCAGTGAAAAGGAAATACAGAACACTGAAGCTTTCTTT	NA	TRBJ1-1	TRBV10-3	many
CGCGGAPGRGETQYF	TGTGGCTGCGGAGGGGCCCCCGGCAGAGGAGAGACCCAGTACTTC	NA	TRBJ2-5	TRBV6-2/TRBV6-3	many
CSARKLGLSSYNEQFF	TGCAGTGCTAGAAAACTTGGGTTAAGCTCCTACAATGAGCAGTTCTTC	NA	TRBJ2-1	TRBV20-1	few
CASSYSDRRDTEAFF	TGTGCCAGCAGTTACTCCGACAGGAGAGATACTGAAGCTTTCTTT	NA	TRBJ1-1	TRBV6-5	many
CASSSSPTGGQETQYF	TGTGCCAGCAGCTCTTCCCCGACAGGGGGCCAAGAGACCCAGTACTTC	TRBD1	TRBJ2-5	TRBV7-3	many
CASSQIDSPLHF	TGTGCCAGCAGCCAAATTGATTCACCCCTCCACTTT	NA	TRBJ1-6	TRBV14	many
CASSGSGGTEAFF	TGTGCCAGCAGCGGGAGTGGGGGCACTGAAGCTTTCTTT	NA	TRBJ1-1	TRBV3-1	NA
CASSSLGETNEKLFF	TGTGCCAGCAGCTCCTTAGGAGAAACTAATGAAAAACTGTTTTTT	NA	TRBJ1-4	TRBV7-6	many
CASSPRYTEAFF	TGTGCCAGCAGCCCGAGATACACTGAAGCTTTCTTT	NA	TRBJ1-1	TRBV7-9	few
CASSEAVTGTYGYTF	TGTGCCAGCAGTGAAGCGGTGACAGGGACCTATGGCTACACCTTC	TRBD1	TRBJ1-2	TRBV2	many